This TCR beta chain was obtained from a study of a mutant IDH1 vaccine in newly diagnosed glioma. Study overall: Patients got their first vaccination 4-6 weeks after radiotherapy alone, or with temozolomide cycles. Averaging about 37 years of age, treated patients were about 60% male and about 38% female. The therapy given earlier, which was standard therapy, consisted of radiotherapy, temozolomide, or both, and most of the patients received both.

Time point meaning: week 23, last vaccination. Each dose delivered 300 ug of mutant IDH1 20-mer peptide subcutaneously with imiquimod. Donor diagnoses consisted of new WHO grade 3 or 4 IDH1-mutant, ATRX-lost astrocytomas. As regards this clone: Its cognate antigen is unknown.

Germline CDR1 MGHDK, CDR2 SYGVNS. V lost 3 bases and J 14 bases, leaving 15 bases between the germline ends. CDR3 length: 12 residues. Sequenced by immunoSEQ multiplex PCR; TCRdb stores in-frame clones only, minus some. The sample has tens of thousands of clones, around 87% seen once. The starting material was PBMCs, obtained from a glioma patient whose treatment included an IDH1 peptide vaccine. This clonotype was obtained from a man aged 40-49 years with glioma. The chain has TRBV25-1 and TRBJ2-3; TRBD2 is a possible D gene (5 bases). This chain's CDR3 is CASSDPLAPLYF. CDR3 nucleotides: TGTGCCAGCAGTGATCCTCTAGCCCCGTTGTATTTT.